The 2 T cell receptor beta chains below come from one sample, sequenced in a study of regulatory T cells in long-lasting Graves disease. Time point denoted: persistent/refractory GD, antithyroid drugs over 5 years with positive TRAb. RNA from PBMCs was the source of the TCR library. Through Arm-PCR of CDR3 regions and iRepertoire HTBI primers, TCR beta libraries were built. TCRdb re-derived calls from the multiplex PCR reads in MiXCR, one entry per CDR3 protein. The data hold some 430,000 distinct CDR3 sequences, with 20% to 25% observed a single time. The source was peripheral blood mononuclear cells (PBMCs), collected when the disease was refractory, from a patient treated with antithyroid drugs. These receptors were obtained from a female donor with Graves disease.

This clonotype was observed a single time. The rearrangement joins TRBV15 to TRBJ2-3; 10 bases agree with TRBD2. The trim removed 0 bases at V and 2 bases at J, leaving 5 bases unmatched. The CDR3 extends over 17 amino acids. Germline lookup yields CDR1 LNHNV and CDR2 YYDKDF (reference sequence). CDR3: CATSRDSLAGATDTQYF. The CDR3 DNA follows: TGTGCCACCAGCAGAGATTCCCTAGCGGGGGCCACAGATACGCAGTATTTT.

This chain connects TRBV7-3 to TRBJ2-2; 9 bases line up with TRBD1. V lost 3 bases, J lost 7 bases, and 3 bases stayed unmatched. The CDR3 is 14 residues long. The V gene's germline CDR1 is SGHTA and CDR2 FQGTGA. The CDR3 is CASSFGTGFGELFF. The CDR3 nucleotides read TGTGCCAGCAGCTTCGGGACAGGGTTCGGGGAGCTGTTTTTT.